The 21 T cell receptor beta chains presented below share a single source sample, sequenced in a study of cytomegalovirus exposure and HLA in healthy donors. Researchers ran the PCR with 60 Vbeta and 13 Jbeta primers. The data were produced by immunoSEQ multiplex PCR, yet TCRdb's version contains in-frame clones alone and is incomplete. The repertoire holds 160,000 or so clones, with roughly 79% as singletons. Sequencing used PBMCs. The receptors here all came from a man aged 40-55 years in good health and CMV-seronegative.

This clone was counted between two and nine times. CDR3 sequence: CASSFGNTEAFF. DNA of the CDR3: TGTGCCAGCAGCTTCGGGAACACTGAAGCTTTCTTT. V and J are TRBV5-6 and TRBJ1-1; D not resolved. The CDR3 is made up of 12 amino acids. V lost 2 bases, J lost 1 base, and 3 bases lay in between. From germline, CDR1 is SGHDT and CDR2 YYEEEE.

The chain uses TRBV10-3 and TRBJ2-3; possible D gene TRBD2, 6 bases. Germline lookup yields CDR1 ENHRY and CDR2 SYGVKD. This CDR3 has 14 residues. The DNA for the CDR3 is TGTGCGTTAAGGCCGGGAGTAGGCACAGATACGCAGTATTTT. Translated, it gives CALRPGVGTDTQYF.

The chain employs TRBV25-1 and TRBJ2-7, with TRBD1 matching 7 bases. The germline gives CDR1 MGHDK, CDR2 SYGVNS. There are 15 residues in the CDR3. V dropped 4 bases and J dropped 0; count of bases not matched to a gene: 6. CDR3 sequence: CASSAARGFSYEQYF. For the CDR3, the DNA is TGTGCCAGCAGTGCGGCCAGGGGGTTCTCCTACGAGCAGTACTTC.

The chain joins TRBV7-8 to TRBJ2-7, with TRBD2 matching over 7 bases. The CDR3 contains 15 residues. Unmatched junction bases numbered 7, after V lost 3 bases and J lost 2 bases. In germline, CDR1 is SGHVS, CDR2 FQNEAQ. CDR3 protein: CASSLGGGFPYEQYF. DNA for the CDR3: TGTGCCAGCAGCTTGGGGGGGGGATTTCCCTACGAGCAGTACTTC.

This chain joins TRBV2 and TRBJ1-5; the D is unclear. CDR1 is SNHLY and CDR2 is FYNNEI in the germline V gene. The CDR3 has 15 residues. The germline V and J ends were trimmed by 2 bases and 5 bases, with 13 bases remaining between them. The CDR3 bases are TGTGCCAGCAGTGAACTCGGCGGAAACTATCAGCCCCAGCATTTT. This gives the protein CASSELGGNYQPQHF.

The chain's CDR3 is CASSLTSSGANVLTF. CDR3 in DNA: TGTGCCAGCAGCTTAACCAGCTCTGGGGCCAACGTCCTGACTTTC. V and J are TRBV7-9 and TRBJ2-6, with D uncertain. This CDR3 region has 15 residues. The ends were cut back, 2 bases at V and 0 bases at J, with 5 bases in the middle. CDR1 is SEHNR and CDR2 is FQNEAQ in the germline V gene (reference sequence).

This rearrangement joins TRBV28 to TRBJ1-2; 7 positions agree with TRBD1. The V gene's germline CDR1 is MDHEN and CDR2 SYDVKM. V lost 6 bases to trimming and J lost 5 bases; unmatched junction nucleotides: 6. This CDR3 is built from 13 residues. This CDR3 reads CASSSTGWYGYTF. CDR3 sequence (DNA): TGTGCCAGCAGCTCGACAGGGTGGTATGGCTACACCTTC.

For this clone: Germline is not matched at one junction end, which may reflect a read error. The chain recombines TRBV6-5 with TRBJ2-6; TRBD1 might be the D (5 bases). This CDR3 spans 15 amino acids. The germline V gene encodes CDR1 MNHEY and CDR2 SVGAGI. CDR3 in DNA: TGTGCCAGCACACCCAGGGTTGATGGGGCCAACGGCCTGACTTTC. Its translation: CASTPRVDGANGLTF.

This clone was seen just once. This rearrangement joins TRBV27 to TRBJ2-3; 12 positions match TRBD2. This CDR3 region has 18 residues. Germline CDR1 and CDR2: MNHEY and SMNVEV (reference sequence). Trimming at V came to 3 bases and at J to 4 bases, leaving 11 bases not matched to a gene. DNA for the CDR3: TGTGCCAGCAGTTTCGTCCAACTAGCGGGAGGTGCGGCAGATACGCAGTATTTT. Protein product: CASSFVQLAGGAADTQYF.

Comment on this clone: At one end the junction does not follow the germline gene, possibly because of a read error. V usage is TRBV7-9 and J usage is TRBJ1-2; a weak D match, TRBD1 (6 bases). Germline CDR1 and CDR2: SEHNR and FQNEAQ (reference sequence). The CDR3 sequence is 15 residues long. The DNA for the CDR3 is TGTTCCAGCAGTCCCCCGGACAGCTCTAACTATGGCTACACCTTC. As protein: CSSSPPDSSNYGYTF.

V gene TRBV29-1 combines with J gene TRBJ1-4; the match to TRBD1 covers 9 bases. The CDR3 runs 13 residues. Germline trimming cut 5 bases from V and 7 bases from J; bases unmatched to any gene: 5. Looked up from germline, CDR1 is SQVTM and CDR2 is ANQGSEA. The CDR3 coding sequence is TGCAGCGTTAACAGGGGGCGCTTTGAAAAACTGTTTTTT. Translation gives CSVNRGRFEKLFF.

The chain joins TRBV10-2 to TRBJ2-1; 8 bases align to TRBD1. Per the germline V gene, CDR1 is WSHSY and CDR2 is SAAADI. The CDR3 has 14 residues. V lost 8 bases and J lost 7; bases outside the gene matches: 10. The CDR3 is CASLRTGIGNEQFF. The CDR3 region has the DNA TGCGCCAGCCTGAGGACAGGGATTGGGAATGAGCAGTTCTTC.

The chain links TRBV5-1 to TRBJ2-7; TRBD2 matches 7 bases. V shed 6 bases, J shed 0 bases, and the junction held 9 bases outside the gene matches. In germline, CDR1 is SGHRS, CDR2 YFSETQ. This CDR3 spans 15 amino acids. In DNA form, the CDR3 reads TGCGCCAGCAACCCGTCTAGCGGCCTCTCCTACGAGCAGTACTTC. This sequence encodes CASNPSSGLSYEQYF. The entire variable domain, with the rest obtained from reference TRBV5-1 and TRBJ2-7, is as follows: KAGVTQTPRYLIKTRGQQVTLSCSPISGHRSVSWYQQTPGQGLQFLFEYFSETQRNKGNFPGRFSGRQFSNSRSEMNVSTLELGDSALYLCASNPSSGLSYEQYFGPGTRLTVT.

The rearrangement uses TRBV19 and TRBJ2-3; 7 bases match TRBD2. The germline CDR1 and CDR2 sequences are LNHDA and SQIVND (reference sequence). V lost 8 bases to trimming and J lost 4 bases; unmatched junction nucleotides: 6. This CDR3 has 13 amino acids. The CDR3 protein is CASLGLVADTQYF. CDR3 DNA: TGTGCCAGTCTAGGACTAGTTGCAGATACGCAGTATTTT.

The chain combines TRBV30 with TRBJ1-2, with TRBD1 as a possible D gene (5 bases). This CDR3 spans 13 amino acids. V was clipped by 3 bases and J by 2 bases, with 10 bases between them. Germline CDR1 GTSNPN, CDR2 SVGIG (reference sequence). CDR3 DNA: TGTGCCTGGAGGACAGAAGAGAACTATGGCTACACCTTC. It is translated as CAWRTEENYGYTF.

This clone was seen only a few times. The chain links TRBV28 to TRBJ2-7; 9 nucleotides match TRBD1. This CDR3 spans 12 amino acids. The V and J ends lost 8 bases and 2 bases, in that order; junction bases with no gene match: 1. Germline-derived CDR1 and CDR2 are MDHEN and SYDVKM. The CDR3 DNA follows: TGTGCCAGCCGGGACAGGGCCTACGAGCAGTACTTC. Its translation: CASRDRAYEQYF. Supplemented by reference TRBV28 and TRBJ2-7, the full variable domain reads DVKVTQSSRYLVKRTGEKVFLECVQDMDHENMFWYRQDPGLGLRLIYFSYDVKMKEKGDIPEGYSVSREKKERFSLILESASTNQTSMYLCASRDRAYEQYFGPGTRLTVT.

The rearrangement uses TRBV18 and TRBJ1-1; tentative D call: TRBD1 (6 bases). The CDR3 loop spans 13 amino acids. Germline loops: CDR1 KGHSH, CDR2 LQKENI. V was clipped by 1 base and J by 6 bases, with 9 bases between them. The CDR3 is CASSPRRGPEAFF. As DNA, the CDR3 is TGTGCCAGCTCACCACGCAGGGGCCCTGAAGCTTTCTTT.

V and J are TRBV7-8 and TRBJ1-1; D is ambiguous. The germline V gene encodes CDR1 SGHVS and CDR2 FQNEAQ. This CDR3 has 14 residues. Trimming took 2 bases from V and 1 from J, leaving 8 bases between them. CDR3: CASSLFTGNTEAFF. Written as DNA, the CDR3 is TGTGCCAGCAGCTTATTTACGGGGAACACTGAAGCTTTCTTT.

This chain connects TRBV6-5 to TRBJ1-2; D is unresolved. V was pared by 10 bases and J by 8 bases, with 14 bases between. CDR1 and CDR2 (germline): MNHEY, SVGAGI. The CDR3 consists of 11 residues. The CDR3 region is CATSEVEGYTF. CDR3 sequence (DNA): TGTGCCACCTCAGAGGTGGAGGGCTACACCTTC.

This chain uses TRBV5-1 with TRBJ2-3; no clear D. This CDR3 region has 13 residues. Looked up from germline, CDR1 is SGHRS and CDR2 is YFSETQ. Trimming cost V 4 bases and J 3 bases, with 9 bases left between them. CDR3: CASSRVVTDTQYF. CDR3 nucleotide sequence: TGCGCCAGCAGCCGCGTAGTAACAGATACGCAGTATTTT.

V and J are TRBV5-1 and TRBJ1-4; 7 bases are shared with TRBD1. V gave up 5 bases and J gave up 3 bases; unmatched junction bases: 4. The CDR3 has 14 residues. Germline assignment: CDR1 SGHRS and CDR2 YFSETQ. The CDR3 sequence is CASSFGQANEKLFF. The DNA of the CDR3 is TGCGCCAGCAGTTTTGGACAGGCTAATGAAAAACTGTTTTTT.